The 30 T cell receptor beta chains given below trace back to one sample, sequenced in a study of CD8 T cells in Susac syndrome. RNA, at roughly 0.45 to 1 ug, was reverse transcribed with random hexamers. TCRdb reanalysed the immunoSEQ multiplex PCR reads using MiXCR and keeps one entry per CDR3 protein. The table lists about 180,000 distinct CDR3 sequences, 94% of them singletons, with 0.095% to 0.13% in the top ten. What was sequenced was CD4+ T cells from PBMCs. The receptor source for this set is a human donor with Susac syndrome.

The genes are TRBV4-3 and TRBJ2-7; possibly TRBD2 for D (5 bases). Trimming removed 2 bases at V and 2 bases at J, with 13 bases between. CDR1 LGHNA and CDR2 YSLEER come from the germline V gene. This CDR3 contains 15 residues. Here the CDR3 DNA reads TGCGCCAGCAGCCAATCTGGGAGTGGGGCCTACGAGCAGTACTTC. Translating it yields CASSQSGSGAYEQYF.

The chain employs TRBV20-1 and TRBJ2-3; maybe TRBD1 (5 bases). This CDR3 is 13 amino acids long. V shed 7 bases and J shed 0 bases, with 11 bases lying between them. The germline CDR1 and CDR2 sequences are DFQATT and SNEGSKA (reference sequence). The CDR3: CSVVTASTDTQYF. For the CDR3, the DNA is TGCAGTGTCGTGACAGCTAGCACAGATACGCAGTATTTT.

V usage is TRBV2 and J usage is TRBJ2-7, with TRBD1 matching 7 bases. The germline V gene encodes CDR1 SNHLY and CDR2 FYNNEI. Trimming took 8 bases from V and 4 from J; bases not matched to a gene: 5. The CDR3 length is 12 residues. This CDR3 reads CASGGQPYEQYF. CDR3 sequence (DNA): TGTGCCAGCGGGGGACAGCCTTACGAGCAGTACTTC. Complete variable domain (other parts from reference TRBV2 and TRBJ2-7): EPEVTQTPSHQVTQMGQEVILRCVPISNHLYFYWYRQILGQKVEFLVSFYNNEISEKSEIFDDQFSVERPDGSNFTLKIRSTKLEDSAMYFCASGGQPYEQYFGPGTRLTVT.

This sequence joins TRBV6-1 and TRBJ2-3; the match to TRBD2 covers 13 bases. The CDR3 is 16 residues long. The J segment lost 4 bases and the V segment lost 6 bases, leaving 7 bases of the junction unmatched. CDR1 is MNHNS, CDR2 SASEGT, per germline. CDR3: CASSILAGGPPDTQYF. CDR3 nucleotide sequence: TGTGCCAGCAGCATACTAGCGGGGGGGCCTCCAGATACGCAGTATTTT.

The chain combines TRBV29-1 with TRBJ2-3; D gene uncertain. This CDR3 has 12 residues. The germline V gene has CDR1 SQVTM and CDR2 ANQGSEA. Trimming removed 5 bases at V and 5 bases at J, with 11 bases between. The CDR3 loop is CSVTSGKDTQYF. CDR3 nucleotides: TGCAGCGTTACTTCTGGGAAAGATACGCAGTATTTT.

The CDR3 loop is CASKNSGEGEQFF. The CDR3 region has the DNA TGTGCCAGCAAGAACTCAGGGGAAGGTGAGCAGTTCTTC. The chain recombines TRBV2 with TRBJ2-1; TRBD1 is a possible D gene (6 bases). CDR1 and CDR2 from the germline V gene are SNHLY and FYNNEI. This CDR3 has 13 amino acids. V was pared by 7 bases and J by 9 bases, with 16 bases between.

CDR3 sequence reads: CASSMKGPPQHF. CDR3 coding DNA: TGTGCCAGTAGTATGAAGGGGCCGCCCCAGCATTTT. This chain uses TRBV19 with TRBJ1-5; a weak D match, TRBD1 (5 bases). V lost 3 bases to trimming and J lost 9 bases, with 9 bases between them. Germline lookup yields CDR1 LNHDA and CDR2 SQIVND (reference sequence). The CDR3 is 12 residues long.

V is TRBV29-1 and J is TRBJ2-5, with D hard to call. The CDR3 is 13 residues long. The V end was cut by 4 bases, the J end by 1 base, with 10 bases between. Germline CDR1 is SQVTM and CDR2 is ANQGSEA. The CDR3 sequence is CSVVRLFQETQYF. The CDR3 nucleotides read TGCAGCGTTGTCCGGCTATTCCAAGAGACCCAGTACTTC.

The chain joins TRBV11-2 to TRBJ2-2; TRBD1 agrees at 9 bases. Germline V lookup: CDR1 SGHAT, CDR2 FQNNGV. The CDR3 sequence is 20 residues long. The J segment lost 3 bases and the V segment lost 2 bases, leaving 16 bases of the junction unmatched. The CDR3, as DNA: TGTGCCAGCAGCTTAAGGCTCCCTCCCACGGGACAGGGTCACACCGGGGAGCTGTTTTTT. Translation gives CASSLRLPPTGQGHTGELFF.

The chain uses TRBV20-1 and TRBJ2-5, with 7 positions matching TRBD2. Looked up from germline, CDR1 is DFQATT and CDR2 is SNEGSKA (reference sequence). The CDR3 is 14 residues long. The trim removed 6 bases at V and 1 base at J, leaving 8 bases unmatched. The CDR3 protein is CSANSLAGQETQYF. CDR3 DNA sequence: TGCAGTGCCAACAGTTTAGCGGGCCAAGAGACCCAGTACTTC.

CDR3 sequence (DNA): TGTGCCAGCAGTGAGAGGGATACGCAGTATTTT. It translates to CASSERDTQYF. This chain connects TRBV2 to TRBJ2-3; D unresolved. The V gene's germline CDR1 is SNHLY and CDR2 FYNNEI. CDR3 size: 11 residues. V was shortened by 3 bases and J by 6 bases, with 4 bases between the two germline ends. Full variable domain (remainder filled in from reference TRBV2 and TRBJ2-3): EPEVTQTPSHQVTQMGQEVILRCVPISNHLYFYWYRQILGQKVEFLVSFYNNEISEKSEIFDDQFSVERPDGSNFTLKIRSTKLEDSAMYFCASSERDTQYFGPGTRLTVL.

The gene calls are TRBV5-4 and TRBJ1-2, with D tentatively TRBD1 (6 bases). Deletions cut 4 bases from V and 8 bases from J, with 15 bases between. CDR3 size: 13 residues. CDR1 is SGHNT, CDR2 YYREEE, per germline (reference sequence). CDR3 sequence (DNA): TGTGCCAGCAGCCCTTGGGGGGCGGGGGGCTACACCTTC. This codes for CASSPWGAGGYTF.

This sequence joins TRBV10-3 and TRBJ2-7; D uncertain. The V gene lost 5 bases and the J gene lost 5 bases, with 10 bases spanning the gap. Germline loops: CDR1 ENHRY, CDR2 SYGVKD. This CDR3 region has 12 residues. CDR3 nucleotide sequence: TGTGCCATCAGTAGGGATGCGGACGAGCAGTACTTC. Protein product: CAISRDADEQYF.

The chain recombines TRBV19 with TRBJ2-2; tentatively, D is TRBD1 (5 bases). Germline assignment: CDR1 LNHDA and CDR2 SQIVND (reference sequence). Deletions cut 4 bases from V and 3 bases from J, with 15 bases between. This CDR3 has 16 residues. CDR3 DNA sequence: TGTGCCAGTAGTACTACCCAAGGGGCGTACACCGGGGAGCTGTTTTTT. This gives the protein CASSTTQGAYTGELFF.

This clonotype was recorded only once. The chain employs TRBV2 and TRBJ2-1; TRBD2 agrees at 9 bases. This CDR3 comprises 15 residues. CDR1 and CDR2 (germline): SNHLY, FYNNEI. V shed 0 bases and J 9 bases; nucleotides not matched to a gene: 6. The CDR3 loop reads CASSEAAGGWSEQFF. CDR3 coding DNA: TGTGCCAGCAGTGAAGCGGCGGGGGGGTGGAGTGAGCAGTTCTTC.

V usage is TRBV7-2 and J usage is TRBJ1-1, with D unresolved. CDR1 is SGHTA and CDR2 is FQGNSA in the germline V gene. The CDR3 spans 14 residues. Trimming left V 5 bases short and J 0 bases short, with 10 bases between. In DNA form, the CDR3 reads TGTGCCAGCAGCCTAACGTTGATGAACACTGAAGCTTTCTTT. It codes for CASSLTLMNTEAFF. The whole variable domain, remainder taken from reference TRBV7-2 and TRBJ1-1, is GAGVSQSPSNKVTEKGKDVELRCDPISGHTALYWYRQSLGQGLEFLIYFQGNSAPDKSGLPSDRFSAERTGGSVSTLTIQRTQQEDSAVYLCASSLTLMNTEAFFGQGTRLTVV.

The genes are TRBV3-1 and TRBJ2-5, with TRBD2 matching over 11 bases. J lost 2 bases, V lost 4 bases, and 6 bases had no gene match. Looked up from germline, CDR1 is LGHDT and CDR2 is YNNKEL (reference sequence). This CDR3 is 16 amino acids long. CDR3 sequence (DNA): TGTGCCAGCAGCCGCCGACTAGCGGGGAGACAAGAGACCCAGTACTTC. This translates into CASSRRLAGRQETQYF.

The chain has TRBV30 and TRBJ1-1; 7 bases line up with TRBD1. Unmatched junction bases numbered 5, after V lost 3 bases and J lost 4 bases. Germline V gene lookup returns CDR1 GTSNPN and CDR2 SVGIG (reference sequence). This CDR3 is 13 amino acids long. The CDR3, as DNA: TGTGCCTGGAGAGGGGACAGAGGCACTGAAGCTTTCTTT. Translation: CAWRGDRGTEAFF.

The chain links TRBV3-1 to TRBJ1-2, with D unresolved. Trimming pared 6 bases from V and 1 base from J, leaving 9 bases between. The CDR3 has 13 residues. Germline CDR1 is LGHDT and CDR2 is YNNKEL (reference sequence). The CDR3 nucleotides read TGTGCCAGCAGTACAACTTTTAACTATGGCTACACCTTC. This translates into CASSTTFNYGYTF.

V gene TRBV18 combines with J gene TRBJ1-5; perhaps TRBD1 as D (6 bases). The CDR3 has 14 amino acids. Between the trimmed V and J ends, which lost 0 bases and 7 bases, there was a span of 10 bases. Germline values: CDR1 KGHSH, CDR2 LQKENI. The CDR3: CASSPPTGTQPQHF. CDR3 in DNA: TGTGCCAGCTCACCACCTACAGGGACCCAGCCCCAGCATTTT.

V is TRBV23-1 and J is TRBJ2-7; no reliable D call. TRBV23-1 is sorted into the ORF group, with uncertain function. Trimming took 3 bases from V and 3 from J, leaving 9 bases between them. This CDR3 has 13 amino acids. This CDR3 is CASSHRKNYEQYF. The CDR3 nucleotides read TGCGCCAGCAGTCATAGGAAAAACTACGAGCAGTACTTC.

The chain uses TRBV7-6 and TRBJ2-3; TRBD2 is a possible D gene (6 bases). V was cut by 5 bases and J by 4 bases, with 10 bases left in between. This CDR3 contains 13 residues. Per the germline V gene, CDR1 is SGHVS and CDR2 is FNYEAQ. The CDR3 DNA is TGTGCCAGCAGCGGGGGGAGGTCAGATACGCAGTATTTT. Translated: CASSGGRSDTQYF.

The V and J genes are TRBV5-4 and TRBJ1-2, with 9 bases identical to TRBD1. The CDR3 length is 15 residues. The germline V gene has CDR1 SGHNT and CDR2 YYREEE (reference sequence). J lost 6 bases, V lost 2 bases, and 8 bases had no gene match. CDR3: CASSFPGTGKDGYTF. The CDR3 coding sequence is TGTGCCAGCAGCTTCCCCGGGACAGGGAAGGATGGCTACACCTTC.

This chain links TRBV20-1 with TRBJ2-1; D may correspond to TRBD1 or TRBD2 (6 bases each). The CDR3 spans 15 residues. Trimming cost V 5 bases and J 0 bases, with 14 bases left between them. Germline V gives CDR1 DFQATT, CDR2 SNEGSKA (reference sequence). The CDR3 sequence: CSARGLATSYNEQFF. In nucleotides, the CDR3 is TGCAGTGCTCGGGGGCTAGCGACCTCCTACAATGAGCAGTTCTTC.

This sequence joins TRBV14 and TRBJ2-3; D gene uncertain. This CDR3 spans 14 amino acids. V shed 0 bases and J shed 6 bases, with 10 bases lying between them. Germline V gene lookup returns CDR1 SGHDN and CDR2 FVKESK. CDR3: CASSQDRSRDTQYF. CDR3 DNA: TGTGCCAGCAGCCAAGATCGATCCCGGGATACGCAGTATTTT.

This rearrangement joins TRBV2 to TRBJ2-7, with 10 bases aligning to TRBD1. Per the germline V gene, CDR1 is SNHLY and CDR2 is FYNNEI. The V gene end was trimmed by 7 bases and the J gene end by 6 bases; junction bases not matched to a gene: 12. The CDR3 sequence is 15 residues long. The CDR3 coding sequence is TGTGCCAGCATCTATGGGGGACAGGGGTTGGGCGAGCAGTACTTC. Translating gives CASIYGGQGLGEQYF.

The chain links TRBV7-8 to TRBJ2-7, with a tentative D call TRBD1 (5 bases). Germline lookup yields CDR1 SGHVS and CDR2 FQNEAQ. This CDR3 region has 16 residues. The germline V and J ends were trimmed by 1 base and 4 bases, with 17 bases remaining between them. The CDR3 nucleotides are TGTGCCAGCAGCTTAGAAGGGGTGGCAGGTAGTTACGAGCAGTACTTC. It is translated as CASSLEGVAGSYEQYF.

V usage is TRBV30 and J usage is TRBJ2-7, with D tentatively TRBD1 (7 bases). The CDR3 sequence is 11 residues long. Germline V gene lookup returns CDR1 GTSNPN and CDR2 SVGIG (reference sequence). Trimming stripped 5 bases from V and 6 bases from J, with 11 bases between. The CDR3 region is CAWAGTAEQYF. In nucleotides, the CDR3 is TGTGCCTGGGCGGGGACAGCCGAGCAGTACTTC.

The chain recombines TRBV3-1 with TRBJ2-3; D possibly uses TRBD1 or TRBD2 (6 bases each). The CDR3 loop spans 16 amino acids. Germline V gene sequence: CDR1 LGHDT, CDR2 YNNKEL (reference sequence). The V gene lost 4 bases and the J gene lost 0 bases, with 14 bases spanning the gap. In DNA, the CDR3 is TGTGCCAGCAGCCCCAGTGGGGGGCGAAGCACAGATACGCAGTATTTT. Translating gives CASSPSGGRSTDTQYF.

J is TRBJ2-7 and V is TRBV4-1; D perhaps matches TRBD1 (7 bases). With 1 base removed from V and 3 bases from J, the gap between germline ends came to 16 bases. CDR3 length equals 16 residues. Germline CDR1 reads MGHRA; CDR2 reads YSYEKL. CDR3 sequence: CASSQGGRDRVYEQYF. In DNA form, the CDR3 reads TGCGCCAGCAGCCAAGGGGGGCGGGACAGAGTCTACGAGCAGTACTTC.